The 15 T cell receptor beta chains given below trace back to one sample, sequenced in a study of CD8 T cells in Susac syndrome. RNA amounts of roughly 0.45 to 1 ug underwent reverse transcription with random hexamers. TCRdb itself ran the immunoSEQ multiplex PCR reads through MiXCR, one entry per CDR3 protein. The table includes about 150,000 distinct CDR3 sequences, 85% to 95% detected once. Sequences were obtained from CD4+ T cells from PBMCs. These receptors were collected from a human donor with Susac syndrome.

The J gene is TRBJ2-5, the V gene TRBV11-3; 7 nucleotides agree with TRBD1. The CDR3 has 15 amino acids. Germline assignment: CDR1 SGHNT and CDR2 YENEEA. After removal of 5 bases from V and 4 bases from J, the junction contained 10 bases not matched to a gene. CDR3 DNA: TGTGCCAGCAGCGATCGACAGGGAAGGGGAGAGACCCAGTACTTC. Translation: CASSDRQGRGETQYF.

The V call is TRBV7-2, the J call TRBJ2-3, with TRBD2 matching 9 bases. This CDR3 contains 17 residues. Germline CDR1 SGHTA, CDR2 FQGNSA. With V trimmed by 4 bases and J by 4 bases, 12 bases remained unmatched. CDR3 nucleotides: TGTGCCAGCAGCTCCCAGGTCGGGAGCGGGGGGTCAGATACGCAGTATTTT. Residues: CASSSQVGSGGSDTQYF.

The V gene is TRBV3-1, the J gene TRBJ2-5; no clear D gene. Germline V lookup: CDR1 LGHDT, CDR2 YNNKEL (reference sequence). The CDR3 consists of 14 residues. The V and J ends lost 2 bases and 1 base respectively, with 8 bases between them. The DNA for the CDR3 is TGTGCCAGCAGCCAACGGATTCGCCAAGAGACCCAGTACTTC. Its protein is CASSQRIRQETQYF.

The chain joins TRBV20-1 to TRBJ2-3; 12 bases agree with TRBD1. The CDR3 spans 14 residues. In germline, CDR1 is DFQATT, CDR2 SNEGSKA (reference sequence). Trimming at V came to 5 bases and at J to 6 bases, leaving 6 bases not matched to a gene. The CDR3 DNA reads TGCAGTGCTCCCCCCGGGACAGGGGGCGATACGCAGTATTTT. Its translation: CSAPPGTGGDTQYF.

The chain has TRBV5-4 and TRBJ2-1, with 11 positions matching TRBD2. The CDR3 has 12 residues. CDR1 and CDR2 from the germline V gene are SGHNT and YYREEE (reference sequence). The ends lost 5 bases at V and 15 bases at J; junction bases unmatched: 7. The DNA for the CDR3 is TGTGCCAGCAGGGTAGCGGGGGGGCCGTGGTTCTTC. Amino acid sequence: CASRVAGGPWFF.

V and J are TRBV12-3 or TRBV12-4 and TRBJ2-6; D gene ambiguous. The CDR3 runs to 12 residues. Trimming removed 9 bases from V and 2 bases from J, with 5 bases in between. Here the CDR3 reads CASTPGANVLTF. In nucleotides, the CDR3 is TGTGCCAGTACCCCTGGGGCCAACGTCCTGACTTTC.

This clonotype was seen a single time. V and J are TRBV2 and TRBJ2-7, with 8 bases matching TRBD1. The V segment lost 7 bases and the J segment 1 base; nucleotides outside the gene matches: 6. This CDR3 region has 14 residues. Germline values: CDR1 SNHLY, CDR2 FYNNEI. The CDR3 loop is CASMTGALSYEQYF. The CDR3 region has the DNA TGTGCCAGCATGACAGGGGCCCTTTCCTACGAGCAGTACTTC.

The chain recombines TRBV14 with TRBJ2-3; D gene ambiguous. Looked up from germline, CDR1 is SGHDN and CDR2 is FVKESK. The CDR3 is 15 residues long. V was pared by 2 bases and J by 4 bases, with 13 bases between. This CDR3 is CASSQTRTGPDTQYF. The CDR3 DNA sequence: TGTGCCAGCAGCCAAACCCGGACGGGCCCAGATACGCAGTATTTT. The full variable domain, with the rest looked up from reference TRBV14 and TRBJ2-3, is EAGVTQFPSHSVIEKGQTVTLRCDPISGHDNLYWYRRVMGKEIKFLLHFVKESKQDESGMPNNRFLAERTGGTYSTLKVQPAELEDSGVYFCASSQTRTGPDTQYFGPGTRLTVL.

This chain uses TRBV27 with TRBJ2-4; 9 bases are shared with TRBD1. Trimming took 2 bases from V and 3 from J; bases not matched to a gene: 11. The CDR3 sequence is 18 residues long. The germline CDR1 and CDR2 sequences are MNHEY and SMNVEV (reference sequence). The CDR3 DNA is TGTGCCAGCAGTTTAGGTCGCGGGACAGGGATGGTCAAAAACATTCAGTACTTC. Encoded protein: CASSLGRGTGMVKNIQYF.

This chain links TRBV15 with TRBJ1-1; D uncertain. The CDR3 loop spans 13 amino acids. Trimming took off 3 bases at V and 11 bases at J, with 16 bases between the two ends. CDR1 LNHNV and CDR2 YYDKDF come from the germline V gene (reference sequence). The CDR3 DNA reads TGTGCCACCAGCAGGTCGACTTGGGCGGACGCTTTCTTT. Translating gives CATSRSTWADAFF.

CDR3 loop: CSARDLGWDTQYF. CDR3 nucleotides: TGCAGTGCTAGAGATCTGGGCTGGGATACGCAGTATTTT. V gene TRBV20-1 combines with J gene TRBJ2-3; D not certain. Looked up from germline, CDR1 is DFQATT and CDR2 is SNEGSKA (reference sequence). V shed 0 bases and J shed 6 bases, with 10 bases lying between them. The CDR3 totals 13 residues.

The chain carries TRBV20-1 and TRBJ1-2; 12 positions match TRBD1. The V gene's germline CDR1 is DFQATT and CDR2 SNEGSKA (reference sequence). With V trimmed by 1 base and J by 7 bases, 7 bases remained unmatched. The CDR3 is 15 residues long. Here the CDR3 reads CSARAPGQGAFGYTF. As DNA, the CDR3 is TGCAGTGCTAGAGCCCCGGGACAGGGGGCTTTTGGCTACACCTTC.

CDR3 sequence reads: CSVVKGTGNTEAFF. DNA of the CDR3: TGCAGCGTTGTCAAGGGGACAGGGAACACTGAAGCTTTCTTT. This chain joins TRBV29-1 and TRBJ1-1, with 8 bases aligning to TRBD1. The CDR3 covers 14 residues. Germline V lookup: CDR1 SQVTM, CDR2 ANQGSEA. V trimming: 4 bases; J trimming: 1 base; junction bases outside the gene matches: 5.

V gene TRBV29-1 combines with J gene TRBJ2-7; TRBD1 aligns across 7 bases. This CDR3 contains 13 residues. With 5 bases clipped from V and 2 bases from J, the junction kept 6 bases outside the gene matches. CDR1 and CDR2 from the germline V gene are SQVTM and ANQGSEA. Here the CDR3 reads CSVSRDSPYEQYF. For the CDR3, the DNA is TGCAGCGTTAGCCGGGACAGTCCCTACGAGCAGTACTTC.

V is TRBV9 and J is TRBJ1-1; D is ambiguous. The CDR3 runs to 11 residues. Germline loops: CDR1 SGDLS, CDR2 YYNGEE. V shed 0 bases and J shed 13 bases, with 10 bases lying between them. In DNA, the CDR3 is TGTGCCAGCAGCGTAGAGTTGAAGCTTTTCTTT. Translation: CASSVELKLFF. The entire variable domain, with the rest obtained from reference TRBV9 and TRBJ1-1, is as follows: DSGVTQTPKHLITATGQRVTLRCSPRSGDLSVYWYQQSLDQGLQFLIQYYNGEERAKGNILERFSAQQFPDLHSELNLSSLELGDSALYFCASSVELKLFFGQGTRLTVV.